One TCR beta chain is described in this entry. No cognate antigen has been identified for it. Base qualities are missing; no much larger clone stands one base away. Including the terminal cysteine and phenylalanine, the CDR3 comprises 13 residues. Only CDR3 DNA remains: 39 bases, in frame from the first base. CDR1 and CDR2 are drawn from the germline V gene: SGHRS, YFSETQ. V and J lose 1 base and 6 bases, and a span of 10 bases separates them. The data originate from a study of T cell repertoires in cytomegalovirus infection (dated by TCRdb to about 2019). For the study in its entirety: Alongside well-studied HLA-B-restricted epitopes, the peptide stimulations were aimed at recently identified HLA-C-restricted CMV epitopes, whose presentation resists viral immunomodulation. Donor HLA type was relevant to the analysis, as public TCR beta signatures indicated carriage of CMV infection together with the matching HLA type. Results and caveats for the whole study, not just this receptor: The ex vivo response was dominated by HLA-C-restricted CMV-specific TCR beta clonotypes, which also provided the single most frequent clonotype in two of eight donors. In both this cohort and an independent roughly 360-donor cohort, the cumulative frequency of public TCR beta family members distinguished carriers of CMV infection plus the relevant HLA type.

Interpreted using the paper, the treatment or condition label stands for: in vitro stimulation with specific CMV peptide epitopes to enrich CMV-specific T cells. This sample was sequenced with an Illumina HiSeq 1500. TCRdb applied fastp at Q25 and MiXCR to the public reads, then kept only in-frame beta chains. Each CDR3 protein appears once, grouped with its most common genes and DNA. This sample holds fewer than 1,000,000 distinct CDR3 sequences; approximately 31% were observed only once. 13% of the sample goes to the ten largest clones. The sample consisted of cultured CD8+ T cells from PBMCs, taken from culture after CMV antigen stimulation. The source of this sequence is a human donor in good health (CMV status not recorded). Some clones in this sample may be carry-over from other donors' samples. The receptor chain draws on TRBV5-1 and TRBJ1-1; a weak D assignment points to TRBD1 (6 bases agree). The CDR3 amino acid sequence is: CASSLTQGPEAFF. The nucleotide sequence is TGCGCCAGCAGCTTGACTCAGGGGCCTGAAGCTTTCTTT.